This T cell receptor (beta chain) stems from a study of T cells in Graves' hyperthyroidism and ophthalmopathy. RNA transcripts gave rise to amplified TCR beta CDR3 regions. First-round RT-PCR with HTBI primers amplified the TCR CDR3 region. MiXCR was run by TCRdb on the multiplex PCR reads, yielding one entry per CDR3 protein. The sample records around 560,000 distinct CDR3 sequences, around 15% being singletons. A lack of ophthalmopathy progression within 18 months defined stable Graves' hyperthyroidism. The diagnostic basis comprised clinical symptoms, serum thyroxine and TRAb, thyroid ultrasound and orbital computed tomography. Cells are PBMCs isolated from roughly 10 ml of fresh blood. This CDR3 region has 20 residues. Trimming took 5 bases from V and 0 from J; bases not matched to a gene: 16. Germline loops: CDR1 MNHEY, CDR2 SVGEGT.

This TCR derives from a woman younger than 30 with Graves' hyperthyroidism. Input material: blood. The V call is TRBV6-2 or TRBV6-3, the J call TRBJ2-6; TRBD1 aligns across 7 bases. The DNA of the CDR3 is TGTGCCAGCAGTCACAGGGGACACACCCAGTTTCCCTCTGGGGCCAACGTCCTGACTTTC. This codes for CASSHRGHTQFPSGANVLTF.